These 21 T cell receptor beta chains were sequenced from one sample in a study of STAT5B mutations in CD4+ large granular lymphocyte leukemia. The table came from immunoSEQ multiplex PCR; TCRdb's copy has only in-frame clones and leaves some out. The table includes about 40,000 clones, around 84% detected once. Sequenced sample: CD4+ T cells from blood buffy coats. The receptors come from a human donor in good health.

This chain joins TRBV27 and TRBJ2-3; the D call may be TRBD1 or TRBD2 (5 bases each). CDR3 size: 14 residues. Germline V lookup: CDR1 MNHEY, CDR2 SMNVEV (reference sequence). V shed 7 bases and J shed 1 base, with 12 bases lying between them. The CDR3 DNA is TGTGCCAGCAATTGGGGGAGCGGCACAGATACGCAGTATTTT. It codes for CASNWGSGTDTQYF.

V is TRBV5-1 and J is TRBJ2-3; D remains ambiguous. Trimming stripped 4 bases from V and 0 bases from J, with 12 bases between. Germline V lookup: CDR1 SGHRS, CDR2 YFSETQ. This CDR3 is built from 15 residues. Written as DNA, the CDR3 is TGCGCCAGCAGCCCGACTCCCAGGAGCACAGATACGCAGTATTTT. Protein: CASSPTPRSTDTQYF.

The chain uses TRBV27 and TRBJ1-2, with TRBD1 identical over 7 bases. The CDR3 sequence is 16 residues long. V trimming: 5 bases; J trimming: 0 bases; junction bases outside the gene matches: 9. Germline values: CDR1 MNHEY, CDR2 SMNVEV (reference sequence). CDR3 region: CASSPMTGMPNYGYTF. CDR3 in DNA: TGTGCCAGCAGTCCTATGACAGGGATGCCTAACTATGGCTACACCTTC.

This clone has just a few counts. The chain has TRBV6-5 and TRBJ1-5; TRBD1 agrees at 7 bases. The CDR3 covers 15 residues. The V gene's germline CDR1 is MNHEY and CDR2 SVGAGI. With 6 bases clipped from V and 1 base from J, the junction kept 6 bases outside the gene matches. CDR3 sequence (DNA): TGTGCCAGCAGCAGGACACAGGGGAGCAATCAGCCCCAGCATTTT. Translated, it gives CASSRTQGSNQPQHF.

The chain is built from TRBV7-8 and TRBJ2-7; 8 bases are a match to TRBD1. In germline, CDR1 is SGHVS, CDR2 FQNEAQ. V gave up 5 bases and J gave up 3 bases; unmatched junction bases: 6. The CDR3 sequence is 14 residues long. The CDR3 protein is CASSSRQGIYEQYF. In DNA, the CDR3 is TGTGCCAGCAGCAGCCGACAGGGGATCTACGAGCAGTACTTC.

This chain links TRBV19 with TRBJ1-2; D is unclear. There are 12 residues in the CDR3. Trimming cost V 3 bases and J 2 bases, with 4 bases left between them. Germline CDR1 LNHDA, CDR2 SQIVND (reference sequence). As DNA, the CDR3 is TGTGCCAGTAGTATCGACAACTATGGCTACACCTTC. This codes for CASSIDNYGYTF.

There are a few counts of this clone. V gene TRBV7-2 combines with J gene TRBJ2-7; no definite D call. Germline-derived CDR1 and CDR2 are SGHTA and FQGNSA. V lost 0 bases to trimming and J lost 2 bases, with 8 bases between them. CDR3 size: 14 residues. The CDR3 region has the DNA TGTGCCAGCAGCTTAGCGTGGACGGCCTACGAGCAGTACTTC. The encoded protein is CASSLAWTAYEQYF.

The rearrangement uses TRBV7-9 and TRBJ2-1; D is undetermined. The CDR3 length is 12 residues. The V gene's germline CDR1 is SEHNR and CDR2 FQNEAQ (reference sequence). With 5 bases removed from V and 4 bases from J, the gap between germline ends came to 6 bases. CDR3 bases: TGTGCCAGCAGCCTAGGATACAATGAGCAGTTCTTC. Translation gives CASSLGYNEQFF.

The chain carries TRBV27 and TRBJ2-7, with 10 positions matching TRBD1. After removal of 5 bases from V and 4 bases from J, the junction contained 8 bases not matched to a gene. Germline assignment: CDR1 MNHEY and CDR2 SMNVEV (reference sequence). The CDR3 extends over 15 amino acids. The CDR3 DNA reads as TGTGCCAGCAGTACATCCGGGACAGGGGCTTACGAGCAGTACTTC. It yields the protein CASSTSGTGAYEQYF.

The chain recombines TRBV6-5 with TRBJ1-6, with TRBD1 identical over 7 bases. The V gene's germline CDR1 is MNHEY and CDR2 SVGAGI. The CDR3 sequence is 14 residues long. V gave up 0 bases and J gave up 9 bases; unmatched junction bases: 2. CDR3 sequence reads: CASSYSGQLSPLHF. The CDR3 DNA sequence: TGTGCCAGCAGTTACTCGGGACAGCTTTCACCCCTCCACTTT.

V is TRBV7-9 and J is TRBJ1-2; possible D gene TRBD1, 5 bases. Trimming took off 3 bases at V and 8 bases at J, with 16 bases between the two ends. CDR1 and CDR2 from the germline V gene are SEHNR and FQNEAQ (reference sequence). CDR3 length: 14 residues. Here the CDR3 DNA reads TGTGCCAGCAGCTTTTGGCAGGGAGCAGGGGGCTACACCTTC. Protein: CASSFWQGAGGYTF.

The chain couples TRBV6-4 to TRBJ1-1; 7 positions match TRBD1. The CDR3 contains 14 residues. Germline CDR1 reads MRHNA; CDR2 reads SNTAGT. V trimming: 6 bases; J trimming: 0 bases; junction bases outside the gene matches: 4. DNA for the CDR3: TGTGCCAGCAGGGAGACAGGGTTGAACACTGAAGCTTTCTTT. Its translation: CASRETGLNTEAFF.

The CDR3 bases are TGTGCCAGCAGCTCTAGCACAGATACGCAGTATTTT. It is translated as CASSSSTDTQYF. The rearrangement joins TRBV11-2 to TRBJ2-3; no clear D gene. This CDR3 is 12 amino acids long. Germline CDR1 reads SGHAT; CDR2 reads FQNNGV. Trimming took off 4 bases at V and 0 bases at J, with 2 bases between the two ends.

This chain connects TRBV18 to TRBJ2-1; 8 nucleotides align to TRBD1. The CDR3 has 18 residues. From germline, CDR1 is KGHSH and CDR2 LQKENI. V trimming: 0 bases; J trimming: 1 base; junction bases outside the gene matches: 8. The CDR3 coding sequence is TGTGCCAGCTCACCACCTACCGGTTGGACAGGGTCCTACAATGAGCAGTTCTTC. It specifies CASSPPTGWTGSYNEQFF.

The genes are TRBV6-6 and TRBJ2-3; weak D call: TRBD2 (6 bases). Trimming cost V 2 bases and J 2 bases, with 11 bases left between them. The CDR3 contains 15 residues. Germline CDR1 is MNHNY and CDR2 is SVGAGI (reference sequence). CDR3 amino acids: CASSYNSRDTDTQYF. As DNA, the CDR3 is TGTGCCAGCAGTTACAATTCGCGGGACACAGATACGCAGTATTTT.

The sample holds one count of this clone. This chain uses TRBV30 with TRBJ1-3; D not resolved. Germline V lookup: CDR1 GTSNPN, CDR2 SVGIG (reference sequence). Trimming shortened V by 0 bases and J by 3 bases, and 3 bases separated the two germline ends. The CDR3 length is 12 residues. The CDR3 loop is CAWSVHGNTIYF. CDR3 nucleotides: TGTGCCTGGAGTGTGCATGGAAACACCATATATTTT.

This chain joins TRBV2 and TRBJ2-5, with 15 bases that match TRBD2. This CDR3 spans 16 amino acids. Trimming took 5 bases from V and 2 from J; bases not matched to a gene: 3. Germline V lookup: CDR1 SNHLY, CDR2 FYNNEI. The CDR3 sequence: CASSQGLAGGQETQYF. DNA for the CDR3: TGTGCCAGCAGTCAAGGACTAGCGGGGGGGCAAGAGACCCAGTACTTC.

The chain has TRBV30 and TRBJ2-6; D gene ambiguous. The CDR3 is 14 residues long. V was trimmed by 3 bases and J by 1 base, leaving 7 bases between them. The germline V gene encodes CDR1 GTSNPN and CDR2 SVGIG (reference sequence). The CDR3 DNA sequence: TGTGCCTGGAGAGTAGGGTCTGGGGCCAACGTCCTGACTTTC. Encoded protein: CAWRVGSGANVLTF.

The chain is built from TRBV7-2 and TRBJ2-7, with 7 nucleotides matching TRBD2. Per the germline V gene, CDR1 is SGHTA and CDR2 is FQGNSA. J gave up 7 bases and V 2 bases, and 11 bases lay outside the gene matches. The CDR3 has 15 amino acids. The CDR3 here is CASSLNPAGMGEQYF. DNA of the CDR3: TGTGCCAGCAGCTTAAATCCAGCGGGGATGGGGGAGCAGTACTTC.

This clone appeared once. The chain combines TRBV6-1 with TRBJ2-7, with D possibly matching TRBD1 (5 bases). Trimming stripped 3 bases from V and 2 bases from J, with 11 bases between. CDR3 length: 14 residues. Germline CDR1 reads MNHNS; CDR2 reads SASEGT. The CDR3 nucleotides read TGTGCCAGCAGTGATACAGGTTCGACCTACGAGCAGTACTTC. Amino acid sequence: CASSDTGSTYEQYF.

The rearrangement joins TRBV11-3 to TRBJ2-7; either TRBD1 or TRBD2 may fit D (5 bases each). There are 15 residues in the CDR3. Trimming took off 5 bases at V and 2 bases at J, with 16 bases between the two ends. Germline V gene lookup returns CDR1 SGHNT and CDR2 YENEEA. The CDR3 here is CASSQGASSAYEQYF. The CDR3 nucleotides are TGTGCCAGCAGCCAGGGCGCTAGCTCTGCCTACGAGCAGTACTTC.